Described below is a single T cell receptor (beta chain) sequence and its context. The antigen remains undetermined. The data derive from a study of cytomegalovirus exposure and HLA in healthy donors. Whole-study context: The approximately 130 validation repertoires and the 666 first-cohort repertoires shared a platform, a later analysis reported.

Whole-study findings and limits: Most TCR sequences were uncommon, yet certain public TCRs appeared in many donors. Accounts indicate the classifier identified cytomegalovirus status with strong specificity and sensitivity. TCR beta chains numbering 164 were designated cytomegalovirus-associated.

Trimming removed 4 bases from V and 1 base from J, with 10 bases in between. This CDR3 comprises 15 residues. Germline V gives CDR1 SNHLY, CDR2 FYNNEI. The method was immunoSEQ multiplex PCR; TCRdb's version includes in-frame clones alone and lacks a portion of them. The table has around 160,000 clones, approximately 84% seen once. Sequencing input: PBMCs. V gene TRBV2 combines with J gene TRBJ2-2; tentatively, D is TRBD1 (5 bases). The TCR was taken from a man aged 30 to 39 in good health and CMV-seropositive. The chain's CDR3 is CASSVQAMNTGELFF. CDR3 DNA sequence: TGTGCCAGCAGTGTACAGGCGATGAACACCGGGGAGCTGTTTTTT.